The clone carrying this TCR beta chain was detected only a few times. Its specificity is unknown. The data stem from a study of T cells in Graves' hyperthyroidism and ophthalmopathy. General study results and limits: Model-based prediction identified ophthalmopathy a median 6.5 months prior to its onset. From stable hyperthyroidism, ophthalmopathy was separated by a 13 V-J model.

The length of the CDR3 is 14 residues. Germline V CDR1 and CDR2: SEHNR, FQNEAQ (reference sequence). The V and J ends lost 5 bases and 8 bases respectively, with 15 bases between them. Researchers took RNA transcripts and amplified the TCR beta CDR3 regions from them. With the HTBI primer set, the TCR CDR3 went through a first round of RT-PCR. Using its own MiXCR run on the multiplex PCR reads, TCRdb lists one record per CDR3 protein. The table lists around 600,000 distinct CDR3 sequences, over 12% of them singletons. Clinical Activity Scores of at least 3, NOSPECS grades of at least 4 and durations under 3 months characterized ophthalmopathy patients.

What was sequenced was blood. This sequence originates from a woman aged 18-29 years with Graves' ophthalmopathy. V usage is TRBV7-9 and J usage is TRBJ1-4; D remains ambiguous. This CDR3 is CASSSGRDAEKLFF. The CDR3 nucleotides are TGTGCCAGCAGCAGTGGGAGGGATGCGGAAAAACTGTTTTTT.